The source of this TCR beta chain is a study of blood T cell repertoires in COVID-19. The CDR3 spans 13 residues. V shed 6 bases and J shed 5 bases, with 10 bases lying between them. CDR1 SNHLY and CDR2 FYNNEI come from the germline V gene. This clone was counted only a few times. In the authors' workflow: Amplified reference gene primers provided the basis for estimating nucleated cell counts. Here immunoSEQ multiplex PCR was the method, and the copy in TCRdb shows in-frame clones only, minus some. V and J calls and clone size come straight from that table; D and trimming were deduced from the DNA. The profile shows around 300,000 clones, roughly 90% of them singletons.

The sequenced sample was peripheral blood. The TCR originated in a man between 45 and 60 years old with acute or convalescent COVID-19. The V and J genes are TRBV2 and TRBJ1-4, with D possibly matching TRBD1 (6 bases). This CDR3 is CASSPDRNEKLFF. DNA of the CDR3: TGTGCCAGCAGCCCCGACAGGAATGAAAAACTGTTTTTT.